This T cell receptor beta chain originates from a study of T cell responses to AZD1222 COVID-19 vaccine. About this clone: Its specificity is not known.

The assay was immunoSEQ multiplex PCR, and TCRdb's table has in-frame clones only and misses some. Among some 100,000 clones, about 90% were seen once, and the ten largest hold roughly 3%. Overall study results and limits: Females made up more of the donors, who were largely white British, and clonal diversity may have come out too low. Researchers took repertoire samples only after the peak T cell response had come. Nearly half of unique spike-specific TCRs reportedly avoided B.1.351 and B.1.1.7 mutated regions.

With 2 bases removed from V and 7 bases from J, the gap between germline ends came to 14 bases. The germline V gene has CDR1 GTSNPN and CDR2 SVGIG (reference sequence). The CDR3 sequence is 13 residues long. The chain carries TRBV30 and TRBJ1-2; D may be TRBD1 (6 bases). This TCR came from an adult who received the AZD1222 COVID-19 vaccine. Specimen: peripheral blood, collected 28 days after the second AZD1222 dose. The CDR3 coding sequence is TGTGCCTGGAGTACACAGGGTGAGAGTGGCTACACCTTC. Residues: CAWSTQGESGYTF. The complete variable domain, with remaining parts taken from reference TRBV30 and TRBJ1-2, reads SQTIHQWPATLVQPVGSPLSLECTVEGTSNPNLYWYRQAAGRGLQLLFYSVGIGQISSEVPQNLSASRPQDRQFILSSKKLLLSDSGFYLCAWSTQGESGYTFGSGTRLTVV.